These T cell receptor beta chains were read from a single sample in a study of T cell repertoires in cytomegalovirus infection. TCRdb fed the reads into MiXCR, producing one record per CDR3 protein. In the table there are approximately 190,000 distinct CDR3 sequences, 8.5% to 10% of which are singletons. Sample: PBMCs. The receptors come from a human donor in good health (CMV status not recorded). Some clones in this sample may be carry-over from other donors' samples. Each CDR3 is given with its conserved first and last residue. D genes are given only for firm matches. Size is omitted from some rows. Given values are once, few, many or a class for expanded clones.

D,size,J,V,DNA,CDR3
TRBD1,many,TRBJ1-2,TRBV12-3/TRBV12-4,TGTGCCAGCAGCCCGACAGGGGGGAACTATGGCTACACCTTC,CASSPTGGNYGYTF
.,many,TRBJ2-1,TRBV29-1,TGCAGCGTTGTATGGACAGCGGGAAAGTCCTACAATGAGCAGTTCTTC,CSVVWTAGKSYNEQFF
TRBD1,many,TRBJ1-2,TRBV7-9,TGTGCCAGCAGCCTTGGGACAGGGGGCGCTAAAGTTTATGGCTACACCTTC,CASSLGTGGAKVYGYTF
.,few,TRBJ1-5,TRBV7-2,TGTGCCAGCAGCTTAGGCGGTGTTGGTAATCAGCCCCAGCATTTT,CASSLGGVGNQPQHF
TRBD1,many,TRBJ2-3,TRBV11-3,TGTGCCAGCAGCTTCAGGGGGCGGACAGATACGCAGTATTTT,CASSFRGRTDTQYF
TRBD2,.,TRBJ2-7,TRBV28,TGTGCCAGCAGTTTATGGGGCATAGCGGGAGATCTCTACGAGCAGTACTTC,CASSLWGIAGDLYEQYF
.,many,TRBJ2-7,TRBV28,TGTGCCAGCAGCCAACTTGCCTACGAGCAGTACTTC,CASSQLAYEQYF
.,.,TRBJ1-4,TRBV7-9,TGTGCCAGCAGCCCCCCGACTGCGGGGGAAAAACTGTTTTTT,CASSPPTAGEKLFF
.,.,TRBJ1-1,TRBV28,TGTGCCAGCAGTTTGCGGGGGAGCGGGAACACTGAAGCTTTCTTT,CASSLRGSGNTEAFF
TRBD1,many,TRBJ2-3,TRBV7-2,TGTGCCAGCAGCTTAGGGACAGGGGTCACAGATACGCAGTATTTT,CASSLGTGVTDTQYF
.,many,TRBJ1-5,TRBV28,TGTGCCAGCAGTTTAGGCGGAGGTCATCAGCCCCAGCATTTT,CASSLGGGHQPQHF
.,many,TRBJ2-1,TRBV19,TGTGCCAGTAGTATAAGAGTAGGGTACCATGAGCAGTTCTTC,CASSIRVGYHEQFF
.,medium-sized,TRBJ1-4,TRBV7-2,TGTGCCAGCAGCGAAAGGGGTGGCCCCGCGGAAAAACTGTTTTTT,CASSERGGPAEKLFF
.,few,TRBJ2-2,TRBV14,TGTGCCAGCAGCCAAGAAGTCACAGGAATTGGCACCGGGGAGCTGTTTTTT,CASSQEVTGIGTGELFF
TRBD2,many,TRBJ2-3,TRBV29-1,TGCAGCGTTGAAGATACTAGCGGGACTGCAGATACGCAGTATTTT,CSVEDTSGTADTQYF
TRBD2,many,TRBJ2-7,TRBV7-2,TGTGCCAGCAGCCCGTCTGGCGGGAGGGCAGCGGGAGAGCAGTACTTC,CASSPSGGRAAGEQYF
.,many,TRBJ1-1,TRBV7-2,TGTGCCAGCAGCTTAGGACCTCACGGGGGCCGGGCTGAAGCTTTCTTT,CASSLGPHGGRAEAFF
.,.,TRBJ2-5,TRBV7-2,TGTGCCAGCAGCGGCCACCCGGGCGCGATGGAGACCCAGTACTTC,CASSGHPGAMETQYF
.,few,TRBJ2-5,TRBV14,TGTGCCAGCAGCTCCCGGGGTCATGAGACCCAGTACTTC,CASSSRGHETQYF
.,.,TRBJ1-2,TRBV12-3/TRBV12-4,TGTGCCAGCAGTTCCGGACGGGACAACCCGTATGGCTACACCTTC,CASSSGRDNPYGYTF
TRBD1,many,TRBJ2-7,TRBV7-2,TGTGCCAGCAGCTTACGGACAGGGCGGCCCTACGAGCAGTACTTC,CASSLRTGRPYEQYF
TRBD2,many,TRBJ2-2,TRBV20-1,TGCAGTGCTAGCGTCGGGACTAGTAACCTGATTGCCGGGGAGCTGTTTTTT,CSASVGTSNLIAGELFF
TRBD1,few,TRBJ2-7,TRBV5-5,TGTGCCAGCAGCTGGTTGGGACAGGGACCCTACGAGCAGTACTTC,CASSWLGQGPYEQYF
.,few,TRBJ1-5,TRBV20-1,TGCAGTGCGAGCCGAGGGACCTCTAATCAGCCCCAGCATTTT,CSASRGTSNQPQHF
.,many,TRBJ1-6,TRBV27,TGTGCCACCTCGCCGCTGGGCGATAATTCACCCCTCCACTTT,CATSPLGDNSPLHF
TRBD2,many,TRBJ2-5,TRBV7-9,TGTGCCAGCAGCGCAGACCTAGCGGGGAAAGAGACCCAGTACTTC,CASSADLAGKETQYF
.,many,TRBJ1-1,TRBV18,TGTGCCAGCAGCCCCGGACAGATGAACACTGAAGCTTTCTTT,CASSPGQMNTEAFF
TRBD2,many,TRBJ2-7,TRBV27,TGTGCCAGCAGTCCCATGGGACTACTCTACGAGCAGTACTTC,CASSPMGLLYEQYF
TRBD2,many,TRBJ2-6,TRBV7-2,TGTGCCAGCAGCTTAGGACTAGCGGGAGGGGACGTCCTGACTTTC,CASSLGLAGGDVLTF
.,.,TRBJ1-5,TRBV20-1,TGCAGTGCTAGTAGCGGGGCGCAAAATCAGCCCCAGCATTTT,CSASSGAQNQPQHF
.,many,TRBJ2-7,TRBV28,TGTGCCAGCAGTTTCACCCCCCTGGACCAAAAGGTTGACTACGAGCAGTACTTC,CASSFTPLDQKVDYEQYF
.,few,TRBJ1-1,TRBV28,TGTGCCAGCAGTTTACCCCAGGGATACGGCACTGAAGCTTTCTTT,CASSLPQGYGTEAFF
.,few,TRBJ2-5,TRBV5-6,TGTGCCAGCAGTTCCCGACGATCGGGGGAGACCCAGTACTTC,CASSSRRSGETQYF
TRBD2,many,TRBJ2-1,TRBV6-5,TGTGCCAGCAGTTATGGGATTCTAGCGGGGTCCTACAATGAGCAGTTCTTC,CASSYGILAGSYNEQFF
.,many,TRBJ1-2,TRBV12-3/TRBV12-4,TGTGCCAGCAGTCCCGTTAGAGGTGGCTACACCTTC,CASSPVRGGYTF